This record concerns one T cell receptor (beta chain) sequence. Naivety among CD8 cells was defined by CD45RO negativity and positive CCR7 selection, thereby excluding terminally differentiated effector memory CD45RA+ cells. The data were obtained in a study of shared clonotypes between healthy human individuals. Deep-level settings were used for running the assay. Sequencing was performed with immunoSEQ multiplex PCR; in TCRdb, only in-frame clones are kept and a portion is missing. The sample yields some 2.1 million clones, 93% seen once. This CDR3 is built from 15 residues. Between the trimmed V and J ends, which lost 7 bases and 2 bases, there was a span of 18 bases. Germline V gene lookup returns CDR1 SEHNR and CDR2 FQNEAQ (reference sequence).

The source material was naive CD8+ T cells from PBMCs. The TCR originated in a man aged 18 to 30 in good health. Some clones in this sample may be carry-over from other donors' samples. The J gene is TRBJ2-7, the V gene TRBV7-9, with TRBD2 as a possible D gene (5 bases). The CDR3, as DNA: TGTGCCAGCACCCCCGGGAATCTGCTGGCCTACGAGCAGTACTTC. This gives the protein CASTPGNLLAYEQYF.